Reported below is one T cell receptor beta chain. Germline V lookup: CDR1 SGHAT, CDR2 FQNNGV. The CDR3 extends over 16 amino acids. V dropped 4 bases and J dropped 1 base, with 14 bases sitting between them. Authors' data handling: Amplified reference gene primers provided the basis for estimating nucleated cell counts. Repertoires were generated with immunoSEQ multiplex PCR, while TCRdb's copy carries only in-frame clones and drops some. V, J and clone size are those of that table, while D and trimming were read from the DNA. In the table there are approximately 51,000 clones, about 90% of which are singletons. This record belongs to a study of blood T cell repertoires in COVID-19. About the research overall: Sites in the United States, Italy and Spain provided acute and convalescent COVID-19 samples. PBMCs, B-cell-depleted T cells, or T cells provided the cDNA or gDNA that made up the material.

The receptor's source is a man between 65 and 80 years old with active COVID-19. The sequenced sample was peripheral blood. The chain links TRBV11-2 to TRBJ1-3; D possibly corresponds to TRBD1 (5 bases). Here the CDR3 DNA reads TGTGCCAGCAGCTCAAGCGGGGGGATTTCTGGAAACACCATATATTTT. The encoded protein is CASSSSGGISGNTIYF.